This is a list of T cell receptor beta chains from one sample in a study of control samples from healthy donors and cancer patients. The repertoire was sequenced with immunoSEQ multiplex PCR; TCRdb's copy has only in-frame clones and lacks some. The table shows approximately 150,000 clones, with around 90% occurring only once. Material for sequencing was blood. These receptors all come from a man younger than 45 in good health. The CDR3 runs from the conserved cysteine through the conserved F or W. Fields, in order: D gene, J gene, V gene, clone size, CDR3 protein, CDR3 DNA. A D gene is named only where the DNA matches it firmly. Clone sizes are given selectively: once, few, many, or a class where the clone is expanded.

>-|TRBJ2-3|TRBV5-5|once
CASSLGSLTDTQYF
TGTGCCAGCAGCTTGGGGTCTCTCACAGATACGCAGTATTTT
>-|TRBJ1-5|TRBV4-1|-
CASSQVQGGNQPQHF
TGCGCCAGCAGCCAAGTACAGGGAGGCAATCAGCCCCAGCATTTT
>-|TRBJ2-7|TRBV6-5|-
CASSYSARRAYEQYF
TGTGCCAGCAGTTACTCTGCTCGAAGGGCCTACGAGCAGTACTTC
>-|TRBJ1-3|TRBV15|-
CATSRGLPREAGNTIYF
TGTGCCACCAGCAGAGGCCTCCCCAGGGAGGCGGGAAACACCATATATTTT
>TRBD1|TRBJ1-3|TRBV29-1|-
CSALGQLGNTIYF
TGCAGCGCCCTGGGACAGTTAGGAAACACCATATATTTT
>-|TRBJ2-2|TRBV27|-
CASRGNGWATGELFF
TGTGCCAGCAGGGGGAACGGGTGGGCTACCGGGGAGCTGTTTTTT
>-|TRBJ2-7|TRBV11-2|-
CASSLTNYEQYF
TGTGCCAGCAGTTTGACAAACTACGAGCAGTACTTC
>-|TRBJ1-1|TRBV5-4|-
CAEEVGTEAFF
TGTGCCGAAGAAGTGGGGACTGAAGCTTTCTTT
>-|TRBJ2-3|TRBV7-9|-
CASSLPGTDTQYF
TGTGCCAGCAGTTTGCCGGGTACAGATACGCAGTATTTT
>TRBD1|TRBJ2-1|TRBV7-6|-
CASSLGQGVDWEQFF
TGTGCCAGCAGCTTAGGTCAGGGGGTCGACTGGGAGCAGTTCTTC
>-|TRBJ2-3|TRBV30|-
CAWSVRGADTQYF
TGTGCCTGGAGTGTCCGGGGCGCAGATACGCAGTATTTT
>-|TRBJ2-3|TRBV7-9|-
CASSPDNGGLGDTQYF
TGTGCCAGCAGCCCTGACAACGGGGGGCTGGGAGATACGCAGTATTTT